One T cell receptor (beta chain) is described in this entry. This entry belongs to a study of blood T cell repertoires in COVID-19. On the study more broadly: Acute-phase and convalescent COVID-19 samples originated in the United States, Italy and Spain. T cells, B-cell-depleted T cells, or PBMCs supplied cDNA or gDNA.

Germline V lookup: CDR1 MNHEY, CDR2 SMNVEV (reference sequence). The V gene lost 8 bases and the J gene lost 2 bases, with 13 bases spanning the gap. This CDR3 comprises 13 residues. TCRdb keeps only in-frame clones here, not all; method: immunoSEQ multiplex PCR. This sample has 200,000 to 300,000 clones; 88% occur once, and the top ten carry approximately 3.7%. The clonotype comes from a man in his sixties who had recovered from COVID-19. The V call is TRBV27, the J call TRBJ2-7; TRBD1 is a possible D gene (6 bases). The source material was peripheral blood. This CDR3 reads CASRDTLAYEQYF. In DNA, the CDR3 is TGTGCCAGCCGGGACACCCTGGCCTACGAGCAGTACTTC.